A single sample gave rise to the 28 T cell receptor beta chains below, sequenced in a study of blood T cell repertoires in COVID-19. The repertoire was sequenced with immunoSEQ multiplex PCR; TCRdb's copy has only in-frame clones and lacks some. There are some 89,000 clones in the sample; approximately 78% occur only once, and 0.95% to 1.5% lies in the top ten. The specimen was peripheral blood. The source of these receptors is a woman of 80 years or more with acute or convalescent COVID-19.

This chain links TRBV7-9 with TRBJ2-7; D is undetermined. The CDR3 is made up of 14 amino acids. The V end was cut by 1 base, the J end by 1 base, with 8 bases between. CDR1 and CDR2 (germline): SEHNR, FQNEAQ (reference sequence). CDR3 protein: CASSLVDSSYEQYF. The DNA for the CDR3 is TGTGCCAGCAGCTTAGTTGACTCTTCCTACGAGCAGTACTTC.

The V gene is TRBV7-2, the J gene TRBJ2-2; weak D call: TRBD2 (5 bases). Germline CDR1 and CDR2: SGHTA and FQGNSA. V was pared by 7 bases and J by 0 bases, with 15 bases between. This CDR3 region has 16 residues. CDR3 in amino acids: CASTPGVATNTGELFF. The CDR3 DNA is TGTGCCAGCACCCCCGGGGTGGCCACGAACACCGGGGAGCTGTTTTTT. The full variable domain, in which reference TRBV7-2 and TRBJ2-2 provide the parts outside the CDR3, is GAGVSQSPSNKVTEKGKDVELRCDPISGHTALYWYRQSLGQGLEFLIYFQGNSAPDKSGLPSDRFSAERTGGSVSTLTIQRTQQEDSAVYLCASTPGVATNTGELFFGEGSRLTVL.

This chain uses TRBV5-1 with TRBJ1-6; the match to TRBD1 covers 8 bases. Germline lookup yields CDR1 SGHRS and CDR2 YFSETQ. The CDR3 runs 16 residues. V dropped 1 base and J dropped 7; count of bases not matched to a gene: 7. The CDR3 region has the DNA TGCGCCAGCAGCTTGTTTGCGGACAGGGAAAATTCACCCCTCCACTTT. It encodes CASSLFADRENSPLHF.

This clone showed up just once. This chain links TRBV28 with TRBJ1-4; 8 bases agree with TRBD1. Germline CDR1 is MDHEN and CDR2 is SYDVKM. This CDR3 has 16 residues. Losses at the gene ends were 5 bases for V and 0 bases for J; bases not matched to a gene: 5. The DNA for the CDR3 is TGTGCCAGCAGTCAAGAGACAGGGGCAACTAATGAAAAACTGTTTTTT. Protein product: CASSQETGATNEKLFF.

CDR3 protein: CASRNRGQETQYF. DNA of the CDR3: TGTGCCAGCAGAAACAGGGGCCAAGAGACCCAGTACTTC. The V call is TRBV2, the J call TRBJ2-5; 7 nucleotides agree with TRBD1. The CDR3 length is 13 residues. V was pared by 6 bases and J by 1 base, with 2 bases of the junction left unmatched. Germline assignment: CDR1 SNHLY and CDR2 FYNNEI.

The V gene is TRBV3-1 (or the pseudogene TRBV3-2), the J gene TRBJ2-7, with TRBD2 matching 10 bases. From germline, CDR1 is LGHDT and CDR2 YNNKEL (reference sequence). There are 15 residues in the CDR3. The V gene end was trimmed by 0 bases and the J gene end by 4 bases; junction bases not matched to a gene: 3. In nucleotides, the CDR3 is TGTGCCAGCAGCCAAGATGGGACTAGCGTTTACGAGCAGTACTTC. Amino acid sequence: CASSQDGTSVYEQYF.

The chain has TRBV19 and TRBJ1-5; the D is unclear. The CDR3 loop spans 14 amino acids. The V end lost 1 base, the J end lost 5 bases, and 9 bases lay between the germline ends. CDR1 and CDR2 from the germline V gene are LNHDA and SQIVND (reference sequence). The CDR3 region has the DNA TGTGCCAGTAGTATAGTGGCCGGGGATCAGCCCCAGCATTTT. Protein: CASSIVAGDQPQHF.

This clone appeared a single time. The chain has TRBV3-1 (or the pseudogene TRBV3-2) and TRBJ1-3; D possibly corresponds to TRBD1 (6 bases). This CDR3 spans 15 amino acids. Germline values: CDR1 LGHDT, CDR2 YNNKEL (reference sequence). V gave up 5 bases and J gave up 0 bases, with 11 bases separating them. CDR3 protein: CASSFGQFSGNTIYF. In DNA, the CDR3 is TGTGCCAGCAGCTTCGGACAGTTCTCTGGAAACACCATATATTTT.

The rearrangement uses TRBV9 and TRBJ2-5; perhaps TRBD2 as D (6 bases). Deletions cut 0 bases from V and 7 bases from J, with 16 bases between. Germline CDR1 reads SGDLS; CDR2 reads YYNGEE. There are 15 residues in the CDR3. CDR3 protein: CASSVVSSPEGTQYF. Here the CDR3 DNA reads TGTGCCAGCAGCGTAGTAAGTTCCCCGGAGGGGACCCAGTACTTC.

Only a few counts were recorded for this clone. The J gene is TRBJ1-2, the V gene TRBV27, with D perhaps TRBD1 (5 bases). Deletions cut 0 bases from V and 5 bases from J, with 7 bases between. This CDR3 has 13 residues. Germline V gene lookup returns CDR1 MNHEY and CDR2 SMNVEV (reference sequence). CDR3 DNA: TGTGCCAGCAGTTTATCGGGGACTTATGGCTACACCTTC. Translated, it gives CASSLSGTYGYTF.

The chain's CDR3 is CASSLASGGDTQYF. In DNA, the CDR3 is TGCGCCAGCAGCTTGGCCAGCGGGGGAGATACGCAGTATTTT. The chain carries TRBV5-1 and TRBJ2-3; 8 bases fit TRBD2. The germline CDR1 and CDR2 sequences are SGHRS and YFSETQ. The CDR3 extends over 14 amino acids. The J segment lost 5 bases and the V segment lost 0 bases, leaving 2 bases of the junction unmatched.

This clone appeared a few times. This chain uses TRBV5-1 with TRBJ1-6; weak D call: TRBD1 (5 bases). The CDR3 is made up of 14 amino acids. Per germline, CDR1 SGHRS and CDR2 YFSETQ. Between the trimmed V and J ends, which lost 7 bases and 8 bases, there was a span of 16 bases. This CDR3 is CASGGAAGDSPLHF. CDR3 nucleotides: TGCGCCAGCGGTGGGGCAGCAGGAGATTCACCCCTCCACTTT.

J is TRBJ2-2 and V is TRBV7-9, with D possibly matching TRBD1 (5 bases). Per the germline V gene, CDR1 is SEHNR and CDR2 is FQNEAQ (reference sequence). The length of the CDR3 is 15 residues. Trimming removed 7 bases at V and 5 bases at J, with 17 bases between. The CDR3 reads CASKGPRFLTGELFF. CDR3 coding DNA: TGTGCCAGCAAGGGGCCGCGGTTTTTGACCGGGGAGCTGTTTTTT.

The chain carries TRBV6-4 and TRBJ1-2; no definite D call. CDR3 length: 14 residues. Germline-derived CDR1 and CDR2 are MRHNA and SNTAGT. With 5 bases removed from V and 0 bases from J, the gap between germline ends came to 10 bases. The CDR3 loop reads CASSPGNTNYGYTF. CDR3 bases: TGTGCCAGCAGTCCAGGAAACACTAACTATGGCTACACCTTC.

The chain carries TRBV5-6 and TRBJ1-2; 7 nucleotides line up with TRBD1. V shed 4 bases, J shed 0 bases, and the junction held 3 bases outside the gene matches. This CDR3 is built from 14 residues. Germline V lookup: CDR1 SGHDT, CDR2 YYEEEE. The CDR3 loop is CASSPGQTNYGYTF. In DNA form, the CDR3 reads TGTGCCAGCAGCCCGGGACAGACTAACTATGGCTACACCTTC.

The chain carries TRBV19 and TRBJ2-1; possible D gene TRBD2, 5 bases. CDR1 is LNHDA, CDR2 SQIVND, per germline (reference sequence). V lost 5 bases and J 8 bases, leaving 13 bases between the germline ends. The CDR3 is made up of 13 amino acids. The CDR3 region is CASSSGSFYEQFF. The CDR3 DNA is TGTGCCAGTAGTTCGGGGAGTTTCTATGAGCAGTTCTTC.

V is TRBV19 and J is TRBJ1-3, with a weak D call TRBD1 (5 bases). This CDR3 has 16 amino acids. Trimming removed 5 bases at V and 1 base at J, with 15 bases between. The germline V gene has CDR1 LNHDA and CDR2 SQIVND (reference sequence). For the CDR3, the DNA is TGTGCCAGTAGTTTGGGACTGAAAGCGTCTGGAAACACCATATATTTT. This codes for CASSLGLKASGNTIYF. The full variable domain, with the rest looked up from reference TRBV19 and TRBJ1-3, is DGGITQSPKYLFRKEGQNVTLSCEQNLNHDAMYWYRQDPGQGLRLIYYSQIVNDFQKGDIAEGYSVSREKKESFPLTVTSAQKNPTAFYLCASSLGLKASGNTIYFGEGSWLTVV.

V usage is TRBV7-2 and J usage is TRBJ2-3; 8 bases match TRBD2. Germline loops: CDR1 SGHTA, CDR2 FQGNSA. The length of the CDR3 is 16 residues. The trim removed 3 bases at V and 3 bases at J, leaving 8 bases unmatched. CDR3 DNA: TGTGCCAGCAGCTTCGTAGCGGGAACGGGGACAGATACGCAGTATTTT. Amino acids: CASSFVAGTGTDTQYF.

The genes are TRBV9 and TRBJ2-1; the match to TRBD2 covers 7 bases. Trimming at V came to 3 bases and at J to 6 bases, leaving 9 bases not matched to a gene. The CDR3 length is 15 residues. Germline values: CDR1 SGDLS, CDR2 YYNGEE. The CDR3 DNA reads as TGTGCCAGCAGCGCCCCTCCGGGGGGTCTCAATGAGCAGTTCTTC. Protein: CASSAPPGGLNEQFF.

CDR3 DNA sequence: TGTGCCACCAGCGACAGCCAAGAGACCCAGTACTTC. It encodes CATSDSQETQYF. This chain uses TRBV10-3 with TRBJ2-5; D is perhaps TRBD1 (5 bases). The V gene's germline CDR1 is ENHRY and CDR2 SYGVKD. The V and J ends lost 10 bases and 1 base respectively, with 10 bases between them. The CDR3 totals 12 residues.

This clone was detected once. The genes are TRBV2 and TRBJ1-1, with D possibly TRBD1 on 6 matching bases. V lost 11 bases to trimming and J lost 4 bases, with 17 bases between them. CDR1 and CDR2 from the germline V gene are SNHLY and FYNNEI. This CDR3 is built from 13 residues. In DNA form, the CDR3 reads TGTGCCGAGCACGGGGGGCGTCGCACTGAAGCTTTCTTT. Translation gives CAEHGGRRTEAFF.

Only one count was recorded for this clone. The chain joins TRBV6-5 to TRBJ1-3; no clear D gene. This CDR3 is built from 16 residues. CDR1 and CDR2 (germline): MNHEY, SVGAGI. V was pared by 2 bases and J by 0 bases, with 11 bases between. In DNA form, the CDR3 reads TGTGCCAGCAGTTACGTGGGCACGAGCTCTGGAAACACCATATATTTT. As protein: CASSYVGTSSGNTIYF.

CDR3 residues: CASSYLTGLNEQFF. The CDR3, as DNA: TGCGCCAGCAGCTACCTGACCGGACTCAATGAGCAGTTCTTC. The V and J genes are TRBV5-1 and TRBJ2-1; tentatively, D is TRBD2 (5 bases). The CDR3 is 14 amino acids. Trimming removed 3 bases at V and 6 bases at J, with 13 bases between. Germline V lookup: CDR1 SGHRS, CDR2 YFSETQ. Complete variable domain (other parts from reference TRBV5-1 and TRBJ2-1): KAGVTQTPRYLIKTRGQQVTLSCSPISGHRSVSWYQQTPGQGLQFLFEYFSETQRNKGNFPGRFSGRQFSNSRSEMNVSTLELGDSALYLCASSYLTGLNEQFFGPGTRLTVL.

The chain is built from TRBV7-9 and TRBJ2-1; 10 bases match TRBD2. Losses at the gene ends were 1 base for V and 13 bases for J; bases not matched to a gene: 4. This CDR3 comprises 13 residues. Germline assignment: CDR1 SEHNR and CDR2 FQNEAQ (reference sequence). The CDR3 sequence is CASSLGTSGSQFF. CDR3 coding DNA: TGTGCCAGCAGCTTAGGGACTAGCGGCTCACAGTTCTTC.

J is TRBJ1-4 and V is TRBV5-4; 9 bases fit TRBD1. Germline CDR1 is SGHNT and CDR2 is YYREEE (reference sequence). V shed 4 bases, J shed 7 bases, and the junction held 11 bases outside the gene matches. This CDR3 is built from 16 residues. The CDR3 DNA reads TGTGCCAGCAGCATGGGGGGTGCGGACAGGGGTGAAAAACTGTTTTTT. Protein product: CASSMGGADRGEKLFF.

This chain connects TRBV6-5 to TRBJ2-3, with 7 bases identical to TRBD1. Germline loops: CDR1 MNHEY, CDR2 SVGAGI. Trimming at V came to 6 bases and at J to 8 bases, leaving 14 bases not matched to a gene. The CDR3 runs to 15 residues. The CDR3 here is CASRAGTASGGTQYF. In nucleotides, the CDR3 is TGTGCCAGCAGAGCCGGGACAGCAAGCGGAGGTACGCAGTATTTT.

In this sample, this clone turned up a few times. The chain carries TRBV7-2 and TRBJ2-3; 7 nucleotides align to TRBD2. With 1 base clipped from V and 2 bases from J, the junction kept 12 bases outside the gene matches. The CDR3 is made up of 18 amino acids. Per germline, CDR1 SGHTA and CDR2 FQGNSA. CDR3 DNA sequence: TGTGCCAGCAGCTTAGTTCCCCTAGCGGCCGCTGTCACAGATACGCAGTATTTT. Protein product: CASSLVPLAAAVTDTQYF.

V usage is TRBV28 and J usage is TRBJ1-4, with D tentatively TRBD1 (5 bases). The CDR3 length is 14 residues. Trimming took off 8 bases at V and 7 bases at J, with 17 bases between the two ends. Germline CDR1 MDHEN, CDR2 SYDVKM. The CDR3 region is CASEPGSSPEKLFF. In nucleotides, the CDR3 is TGTGCCAGCGAACCAGGGTCGTCCCCTGAAAAACTGTTTTTT.